Listed here are 31 T cell receptor beta chains from one sample, sequenced in a study of blood T cell repertoires in COVID-19. This table comes from immunoSEQ multiplex PCR, and its TCRdb copy is limited to in-frame clones, with some not included. The table records about 6,800 clones, around 91% of them present only once. The sample taken for sequencing was peripheral blood. The receptors stem from a man aged 80 or over with active COVID-19.

V gene TRBV6-6 combines with J gene TRBJ1-6; unclear D gene. The ends were cut back, 5 bases at V and 7 bases at J, with 15 bases in the middle. The germline gives CDR1 MNHNY, CDR2 SVGAGI (reference sequence). The CDR3 is made up of 15 amino acids. The CDR3 spells CASSDMRSMNSPLHF. In DNA form, the CDR3 reads TGTGCCAGCAGTGATATGAGGAGTATGAATTCACCCCTCCACTTT.

The chain recombines TRBV14 with TRBJ1-4, with D possibly matching TRBD1 (6 bases). The CDR3 consists of 15 residues. V was clipped by 2 bases and J by 8 bases, with 15 bases between them. Germline CDR1 and CDR2: SGHDN and FVKESK. This CDR3 reads CASSQKQGSGEKLFF. CDR3 nucleotides: TGTGCCAGCAGCCAAAAACAGGGATCGGGAGAAAAACTGTTTTTT.

The rearrangement links TRBV28 to TRBJ1-5; tentatively, D is TRBD1 (5 bases). Germline-derived CDR1 and CDR2 are MDHEN and SYDVKM. CDR3 length equals 12 residues. V gave up 8 bases and J gave up 9 bases, with 14 bases separating them. The CDR3 DNA follows: TGTGCCAGCCGACAGTCCATGGGGCCCCAGCATTTT. This sequence encodes CASRQSMGPQHF. Drawing the rest from reference TRBV28 and TRBJ1-5, the complete variable domain is DVKVTQSSRYLVKRTGEKVFLECVQDMDHENMFWYRQDPGLGLRLIYFSYDVKMKEKGDIPEGYSVSREKKERFSLILESASTNQTSMYLCASRQSMGPQHFGDGTRLSIL.

The chain combines TRBV19 with TRBJ1-5; TRBD1 agrees at 7 bases. CDR1 and CDR2 (germline): LNHDA, SQIVND (reference sequence). The CDR3 runs to 15 residues. Trimming took 4 bases from V and 3 from J; bases not matched to a gene: 6. As DNA, the CDR3 is TGTGCCAGTAGTAGGGACAGCGAATACAATCAGCCCCAGCATTTT. Its translation: CASSRDSEYNQPQHF.

The chain joins TRBV14 to TRBJ1-2; TRBD1 matches 10 bases. The junction had 5 bases not matched to a gene; V was cut back by 2 bases and J by 2 bases. Germline loops: CDR1 SGHDN, CDR2 FVKESK. The CDR3 sequence is 16 residues long. The CDR3, as DNA: TGTGCCAGCAGCCAACTAGGGGGACAGGGGAACTATGGCTACACCTTC. It codes for CASSQLGGQGNYGYTF.

The chain has TRBV6-5 and TRBJ1-2; TRBD1 matches 7 bases. The CDR3 sequence is 13 residues long. CDR1 is MNHEY and CDR2 is SVGAGI in the germline V gene. The J segment lost 2 bases and the V segment lost 5 bases, leaving 2 bases of the junction unmatched. In nucleotides, the CDR3 is TGTGCCAGCAGTATGGGACAGAACTATGGCTACACCTTC. It translates to CASSMGQNYGYTF.

The chain has TRBV7-9 and TRBJ2-5; a possible D gene is TRBD1 (6 bases). This CDR3 has 15 amino acids. Germline V lookup: CDR1 SEHNR, CDR2 FQNEAQ (reference sequence). V was pared by 5 bases and J by 5 bases, with 18 bases between. CDR3 nucleotide sequence: TGTGCCAGCAGCATCCAGGGGTCAGTAAGGGAGACCCAGTACTTC. It is translated as CASSIQGSVRETQYF.

The chain combines TRBV6-2 or TRBV6-3 with TRBJ2-3; TRBD1 might be the D (6 bases). Deletions cut 5 bases from V and 6 bases from J, with 12 bases between. CDR3 size: 13 residues. Germline V lookup: CDR1 MNHEY, CDR2 SVGEGT. This CDR3 reads CASSRGKGDTQYF. CDR3 bases: TGTGCCAGCAGTAGGGGGAAGGGGGATACGCAGTATTTT.

Worth noting for this clone: At one end, the junction sequence differs from germline, possibly due to a read error. The chain is built from TRBV7-7 and TRBJ2-5; D is possibly TRBD1 (6 bases). This CDR3 comprises 15 residues. The germline V gene encodes CDR1 SSHAT and CDR2 FNYEAQ (reference sequence). CDR3: CASSSGRTAQETQYF. In DNA form, the CDR3 reads TGTGCTAGCAGCTCTGGCCGGACAGCCCAAGAGACCCAGTACTTC.

This clone came up a few times. This rearrangement joins TRBV2 to TRBJ2-1; D gene ambiguous. The length of the CDR3 is 15 residues. In germline, CDR1 is SNHLY, CDR2 FYNNEI. V was trimmed by 4 bases and J by 8 bases, leaving 18 bases between them. DNA of the CDR3: TGTGCCAGCAGTGTTGGTTCGCCCCGGGTCCATGAGCAGTTCTTC. Protein: CASSVGSPRVHEQFF. The entire variable domain, with the rest obtained from reference TRBV2 and TRBJ2-1, is as follows: EPEVTQTPSHQVTQMGQEVILRCVPISNHLYFYWYRQILGQKVEFLVSFYNNEISEKSEIFDDQFSVERPDGSNFTLKIRSTKLEDSAMYFCASSVGSPRVHEQFFGPGTRLTVL.

The chain carries TRBV5-1 and TRBJ2-7, with D tentatively TRBD1 (6 bases). There are 14 residues in the CDR3. Trimming pared 8 bases from V and 0 bases from J, leaving 15 bases between. The V gene's germline CDR1 is SGHRS and CDR2 YFSETQ. CDR3 sequence (DNA): TGCGCCAGTAAAGTAACAGGGAGCTCCTACGAGCAGTACTTC. As protein: CASKVTGSSYEQYF.

This clone was seen once. The V and J genes are TRBV6-2 or TRBV6-3 and TRBJ2-7; D may be TRBD1 (6 bases). CDR1 is MNHEY, CDR2 SVGEGT, per germline. The CDR3 has 14 amino acids. V gave up 0 bases and J gave up 10 bases, with 16 bases separating them. CDR3 nucleotides: TGTGCCAGCAGTTACTCCGGGACACCGCGCAGTCAGTACTTC. Protein sequence: CASSYSGTPRSQYF.

The chain recombines TRBV30 with TRBJ1-5; no clear D. Germline assignment: CDR1 GTSNPN and CDR2 SVGIG (reference sequence). Between the trimmed V and J ends, which lost 0 bases and 0 bases, there was a span of 9 bases. This CDR3 comprises 15 residues. CDR3 protein: CAWSVGGHSNQPQHF. For the CDR3, the DNA is TGTGCCTGGAGTGTCGGCGGGCATAGCAATCAGCCCCAGCATTTT. The complete variable domain, with remaining parts taken from reference TRBV30 and TRBJ1-5, reads SQTIHQWPATLVQPVGSPLSLECTVEGTSNPNLYWYRQAAGRGLQLLFYSVGIGQISSEVPQNLSASRPQDRQFILSSKKLLLSDSGFYLCAWSVGGHSNQPQHFGDGTRLSIL.

V usage is TRBV7-9 and J usage is TRBJ2-2, with 8 bases matching TRBD2. Germline CDR1 SEHNR, CDR2 FQNEAQ (reference sequence). V shed 5 bases, J shed 4 bases, and the junction held 6 bases outside the gene matches. The CDR3 has 15 amino acids. The DNA of the CDR3 is TGTGCCAGCAGCGGTCTAGCGGGTGCCACCGGGGAGCTGTTTTTT. Encoded protein: CASSGLAGATGELFF.

This chain connects TRBV28 to TRBJ1-1; D call uncertain. V shed 7 bases and J shed 0 bases, with 9 bases lying between them. Germline V gene data show CDR1 as MDHEN and CDR2 as SYDVKM. The length of the CDR3 is 13 residues. CDR3 in amino acids: CASTQTVNTEAFF. The CDR3, as DNA: TGTGCCAGCACCCAAACAGTGAACACTGAAGCTTTCTTT.

The chain recombines TRBV20-1 with TRBJ1-1, with a tentative D call TRBD1 (5 bases). The germline gives CDR1 DFQATT, CDR2 SNEGSKA (reference sequence). The CDR3 sequence is 11 residues long. Trimming shortened V by 6 bases and J by 7 bases, and 12 bases separated the two germline ends. In DNA, the CDR3 is TGCAGTGCAACTCAGGGAAATGAAGCTTTCTTT. It codes for CSATQGNEAFF.

The chain couples TRBV18 to TRBJ1-2; TRBD1 matches 7 bases. J lost 7 bases, V lost 0 bases, and 14 bases had no gene match. The CDR3 runs 17 residues. CDR1 is KGHSH, CDR2 LQKENI, per germline. DNA for the CDR3: TGTGCCAGCTCACCACCCCATGGAGGGGGCGCGAAAAGTGGCTACACCTTC. It codes for CASSPPHGGGAKSGYTF.

The CDR3 region has the DNA TGTGCCAGCAGCCAAGACGCCACAGGGGTGGATACGCAGTATTTT. Protein product: CASSQDATGVDTQYF. The V gene is TRBV3-1 (or the pseudogene TRBV3-2), the J gene TRBJ2-3, with 7 bases identical to TRBD1. V shed 0 bases, J shed 6 bases, and the junction held 6 bases outside the gene matches. The germline V gene encodes CDR1 LGHDT and CDR2 YNNKEL (reference sequence). CDR3 size: 15 residues.

This clone has just a few counts. The chain joins TRBV19 to TRBJ1-5; D ambiguous. Looked up from germline, CDR1 is LNHDA and CDR2 is SQIVND (reference sequence). The CDR3 sequence is 13 residues long. The V end was cut by 2 bases, the J end by 4 bases, with 6 bases between. CDR3 sequence reads: CASSISGNQPQHF. CDR3 bases: TGTGCCAGTAGTATATCGGGGAATCAGCCCCAGCATTTT.

The rearrangement links TRBV9 to TRBJ2-7, with TRBD1 matching over 7 bases. The V segment lost 3 bases and the J segment 2 bases; nucleotides outside the gene matches: 5. Germline V gene lookup returns CDR1 SGDLS and CDR2 YYNGEE. There are 14 residues in the CDR3. CDR3 sequence: CASSARQGPYEQYF. The CDR3 bases are TGTGCCAGCAGCGCCAGACAGGGTCCCTACGAGCAGTACTTC.

As to this clone: Other DNA sequences within the sample encode an identical CDR3. The chain links TRBV5-5 to TRBJ2-7, with 8 positions matching TRBD2. Unmatched junction bases numbered 10, after V lost 0 bases and J lost 5 bases. Germline loops: CDR1 SGHKS, CDR2 YYEKEE (reference sequence). The CDR3 loop spans 16 amino acids. This chain's CDR3 is CASSLAGGGGKDEQYF. DNA for the CDR3: TGTGCCAGCAGCTTGGCGGGGGGGGGAGGGAAGGACGAGCAGTACTTC.

The chain recombines TRBV12-3 or TRBV12-4 with TRBJ1-2; TRBD1 matches at 9 bases. The CDR3 totals 13 residues. The J segment lost 2 bases and the V segment lost 6 bases, leaving 1 base of the junction unmatched. DNA of the CDR3: TGTGCCAGCAGGGGGACAGGGAACTATGGCTACACCTTC. It encodes CASRGTGNYGYTF.

This clone came up once. The CDR3 spells CASSESQGAFYYEQYF. In nucleotides, the CDR3 is TGCGCCAGCAGTGAGTCACAGGGCGCCTTCTACTACGAGCAGTACTTC. This sequence joins TRBV10-2 and TRBJ2-7; perhaps TRBD1 as D (6 bases). This CDR3 comprises 16 residues. From germline, CDR1 is WSHSY and CDR2 SAAADI. With 0 bases removed from V and 3 bases from J, the gap between germline ends came to 15 bases.

The rearrangement uses TRBV4-3 and TRBJ2-7, with D possibly being TRBD2 (5 bases). CDR1 and CDR2 from the germline V gene are LGHNA and YSLEER. V shed 1 base and J shed 0 bases, with 7 bases lying between them. The CDR3 loop spans 14 amino acids. The CDR3 DNA follows: TGCGCCAGCAGCCAAGCCCGGGGCTCCTACGAGCAGTACTTC. This sequence encodes CASSQARGSYEQYF.

This chain connects TRBV27 to TRBJ2-1; 11 positions match TRBD2. The germline V gene encodes CDR1 MNHEY and CDR2 SMNVEV (reference sequence). This CDR3 spans 15 amino acids. V lost 5 bases to trimming and J lost 7 bases; unmatched junction nucleotides: 7. Here the CDR3 DNA reads TGTGCCAGCAGTCCCCTAGCGGGAGGCGGTAATGAGCAGTTCTTC. This encodes CASSPLAGGGNEQFF.

This chain joins TRBV18 and TRBJ1-5, with D maybe TRBD1 (5 bases). The CDR3 has 14 amino acids. Germline lookup yields CDR1 KGHSH and CDR2 LQKENI. V gave up 3 bases and J gave up 7 bases, with 13 bases separating them. The DNA for the CDR3 is TGTGCCAGCTCACCTGGCATTCCAGGGCAGCCCCAGCATTTT. Amino acid sequence: CASSPGIPGQPQHF.

This chain links TRBV7-3 with TRBJ2-3; D possibly corresponds to TRBD2 (5 bases). V lost 5 bases, J lost 4 bases, and 10 bases lay in between. The CDR3 is made up of 13 amino acids. Germline V gene sequence: CDR1 SGHTA, CDR2 FQGTGA. The CDR3 DNA reads TGTGCCAGCAGCCTAGCTCCCTCAGATACGCAGTATTTT. Its protein is CASSLAPSDTQYF.

The J gene is TRBJ2-3, the V gene TRBV20-1; 8 bases map to TRBD2. With V trimmed by 3 bases and J by 2 bases, 10 bases remained unmatched. Germline CDR1 is DFQATT and CDR2 is SNEGSKA (reference sequence). This CDR3 is built from 16 residues. The CDR3 bases are TGCAGTGCTAGTGCCTTTGAACTAGCGGCCACAGATACGCAGTATTTT. Its translation: CSASAFELAATDTQYF.

V and J are TRBV29-1 and TRBJ2-7; perhaps TRBD1 as D (6 bases). The germline V and J ends were trimmed by 6 bases and 7 bases, with 19 bases remaining between them. This CDR3 region has 13 residues. Germline values: CDR1 SQVTM, CDR2 ANQGSEA. The CDR3 DNA is TGCAGCGTGAAGCAGGGGTCATTGGGGGAGCAGTACTTC. This sequence encodes CSVKQGSLGEQYF.

The chain uses TRBV7-2 and TRBJ2-5; 8 bases agree with TRBD2. V was pared by 2 bases and J by 7 bases, with 6 bases of the junction left unmatched. CDR1 is SGHTA, CDR2 FQGNSA, per germline. The CDR3 contains 14 residues. The CDR3 protein is CASSLSGSTGTQYF. In nucleotides, the CDR3 is TGTGCCAGCAGCTTAAGCGGGAGTACGGGGACCCAGTACTTC.

The chain couples TRBV30 to TRBJ1-6; 11 bases align to TRBD1. The V and J ends lost 7 bases and 9 bases, in that order; junction bases with no gene match: 8. Germline values: CDR1 GTSNPN, CDR2 SVGIG (reference sequence). The CDR3 has 14 amino acids. CDR3 protein: CASRPGTGGSPLHF. The CDR3 DNA sequence: TGTGCCTCCAGACCAGGGACAGGGGGTTCACCCCTCCACTTT.